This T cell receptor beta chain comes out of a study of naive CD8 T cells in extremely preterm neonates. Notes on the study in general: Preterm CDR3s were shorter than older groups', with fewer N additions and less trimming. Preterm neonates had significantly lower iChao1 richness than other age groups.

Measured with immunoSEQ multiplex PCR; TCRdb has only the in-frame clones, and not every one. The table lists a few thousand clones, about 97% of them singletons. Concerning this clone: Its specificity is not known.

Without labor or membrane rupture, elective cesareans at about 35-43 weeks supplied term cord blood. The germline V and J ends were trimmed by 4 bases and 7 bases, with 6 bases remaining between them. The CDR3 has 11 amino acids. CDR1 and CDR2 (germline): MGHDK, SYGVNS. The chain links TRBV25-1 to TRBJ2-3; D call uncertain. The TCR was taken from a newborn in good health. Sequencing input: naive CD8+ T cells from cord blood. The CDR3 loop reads CASSGAHTQYF. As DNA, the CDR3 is TGTGCCAGCAGTGGGGCACATACGCAGTATTTT.